One TCR beta chain is described in this entry. This sample is part of a study of shared clonotypes between healthy human individuals. Study-level information: CD4 naive cells filled three plates per donor, CD4 memory three, CD8 naive two and CD8 memory one.

Every subset had its genomic DNA shared out evenly among several immunoSEQ plates. The assay was immunoSEQ multiplex PCR, and TCRdb's table has in-frame clones only and misses some. This sample has a few million clones, with about nine tenths found just once. J lost 6 bases, V lost 0 bases, and 10 bases had no gene match. The CDR3 contains 16 residues. The germline gives CDR1 LNHNV, CDR2 YYDKDF (reference sequence). Input material: naive CD4+ T cells from PBMCs. Subset noted: CD45RA+ positively selected. This receptor was identified in a young man in good health. Some clones in this sample may be carry-over from other donors' samples. The chain has TRBV15 and TRBJ2-5, with 7 nucleotides matching TRBD1. The CDR3 loop reads CATSRDLGSGGKTQYF. In DNA, the CDR3 is TGTGCCACCAGCAGAGATTTAGGATCAGGGGGTAAGACCCAGTACTTC.